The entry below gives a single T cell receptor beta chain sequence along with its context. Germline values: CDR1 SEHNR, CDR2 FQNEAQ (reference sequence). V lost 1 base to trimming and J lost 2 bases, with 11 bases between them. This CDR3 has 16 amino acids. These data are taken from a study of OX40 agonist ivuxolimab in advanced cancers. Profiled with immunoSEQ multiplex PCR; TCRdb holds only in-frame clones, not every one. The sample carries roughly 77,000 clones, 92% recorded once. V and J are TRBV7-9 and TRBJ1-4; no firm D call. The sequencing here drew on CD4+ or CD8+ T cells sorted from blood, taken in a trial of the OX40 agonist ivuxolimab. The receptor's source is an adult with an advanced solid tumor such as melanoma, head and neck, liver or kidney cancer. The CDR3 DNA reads TGTGCCAGCAGCTTAGGGCCTTGGGGTACTAATGAAAAACTGTTTTTT. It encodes CASSLGPWGTNEKLFF.